This T cell receptor (beta chain) appears in the sequencing data of a study of beta chain features in type 1 diabetes. General study points: Across all four CD4+ subsets, people with type 1 diabetes showed modestly shorter TCRB CDR3s.

CDR3 length: 15 amino acids. This clone was picked up a small number of times. Its antigen is as yet unknown. The study reverse transcribed the entire isolated RNA, so it sequenced expressed TCRB transcripts. Libraries were prepared by immunoSEQ multiplex PCR; TCRdb keeps only in-frame clonotypes and omits some of them. This table holds about 660,000 clones, roughly 13% found once. The sample was naive CD4+ T cells from blood. This TCR derives from a man aged 18 to 30 with type 1 diabetes. This chain joins TRBV21-1 and TRBJ2-1; the table's D call TRBD1 went unverified against the DNA. TRBV21-1 is marked as a pseudogene. The CDR3 here is CASSKRDRGSDEQFF. The CDR3 coding sequence is TGTGCCAGCAGCAAAAGGGACAGGGGCTCGGATGAGCAGTTCTTC.